Listed below are T cell receptor beta chains from one sample, sequenced in a study of T cell repertoires in cytomegalovirus infection. TCRdb recomputed calls from the reads with MiXCR, one row per CDR3 protein. Counted here are around 290,000 distinct CDR3 sequences, roughly 25% occurring once; the ten biggest clones make up approximately 15%. Specimen: PBMCs. The receptors here all came from a human donor in good health (CMV status not recorded). Some clones in this sample may be carry-over from other donors' samples. Both conserved end residues are trimmed from each CDR3. Clone size, where shown, is once, few, many, or a class for clones that have expanded.

V: TRBV5-1
length: 14
size: few
J: TRBJ2-5
CDR3: ASSRGQGAQRETQY

V: TRBV7-8
length: 9
size: NA
J: TRBJ2-7
CDR3: ASSSAVEQY

V: TRBV7-2
length: 13
size: many
J: TRBJ2-7
CDR3: ASRSSGGSSYEQY

V: TRBV12-3/TRBV12-4
length: 11
size: NA
J: TRBJ2-5
CDR3: ASSLAPGPTQY

V: TRBV19
length: 13
size: NA
J: TRBJ2-2
CDR3: ATKGLAGFTGELF

V: TRBV7-9
length: 11
size: few
J: TRBJ1-2
CDR3: ASSLGWGSGYT

V: TRBV6-5
length: 11
size: NA
J: TRBJ1-1
CDR3: ASRPLTNTEAF

V: TRBV12-3/TRBV12-4
length: 11
size: NA
J: TRBJ1-1
CDR3: ASTQQLNTEAF

V: TRBV11-1
length: 11
size: few
J: TRBJ2-7
CDR3: ASTVTGGVEQY

V: TRBV7-2
length: 16
size: many
J: TRBJ2-1
CDR3: ASSPRGSNSNSYNEQF

V: TRBV20-1
length: 10
size: NA
J: TRBJ2-7
CDR3: SAEGNRNEQY

V: TRBV20-1
length: 11
size: NA
J: TRBJ1-5
CDR3: SAYGTANQPQH

V: TRBV6-1
length: 11
size: NA
J: TRBJ2-1
CDR3: ASSAFHRNEQF